This T cell receptor (beta chain) was observed in a study of CXCR3-negative and CXCR3-positive naive CD8 T cells. Study-wide points: Fresh PBMCs served for most assays, and CXCR3 expression fell partially after cryopreservation.

For this clonotype: Its cognate antigen is unknown.

The libraries of TRB cDNA were prepared using 5' RACE with UMI labels. With the 5' RACE reads reprocessed, TCRdb shows one record per CDR3 protein and no DNA. The sample has roughly 40,000 distinct CDR3 sequences. The source of this sequence is a human donor in good health. Some clones in this sample may be carry-over from other donors' samples. Input material: memory CD8+ T cells from blood.

Here the CDR3 reads CAGRWGTTNTGELFF. The V and J genes are TRBV6-2 or TRBV6-3 and TRBJ2-2; TCRdb's D gene call, TRBD1, goes unchecked for lack of DNA. The germline CDR1 and CDR2 sequences are MNHEY and SVGEGT. The CDR3 has 15 residues.